The present entry profiles one T cell receptor beta chain with its context. Its antigen is still unknown. V dropped 5 bases and J dropped 7 bases, with 18 bases sitting between them. Per the germline V gene, CDR1 is MNHEY and CDR2 is SVGEGT. The CDR3 runs to 15 residues. TCRdb recomputed calls from the RT-PCR reads with MiXCR, one row per CDR3 protein. Altogether roughly 500,000 distinct CDR3 sequences are present, roughly 25% being singletons, with the ten largest covering about 3%. The data derive from a study of response to subunit inactivated influenza vaccine. Study results and caveats: Each seasonal influenza vaccination, the authors suggested, recruits few new T cells.

The data also belong to a second study, concerning T cells expressing NK-cell markers. That work contributes: The cDNA for TCR beta came from 5'RACE template switching with UMIs. One of eight sequenced donors was HCMV-seronegative; the other seven were seropositive.

This receptor was taken from a man aged 50 to 59 who received an inactivated influenza vaccine. Sequenced here: CD4+ T cells sorted from PBMCs, sampled roughly 12 days after vaccination. The rearrangement uses TRBV6-2 or TRBV6-3 and TRBJ1-5; possible D gene TRBD1, 6 bases. This chain's CDR3 is CASSNTGTGRQPQHF. CDR3 DNA: TGTGCCAGCAGTAATACAGGGACGGGGCGGCAGCCCCAGCATTTT.